Presented here are 4 T cell receptor beta chains from one specimen sequenced in a study of identical twins. MiXCR was run by TCRdb on the 5' RACE reads, yielding one entry per CDR3 protein. The sample includes approximately 1.8 million distinct CDR3 sequences, 32% of them seen just once. The specimen was cord blood. These receptors came from a newborn girl in good health.

The rearrangement joins TRBV20-1 to TRBJ2-7, with D possibly called TRBD1 or TRBD2 (5 bases each). Per germline, CDR1 DFQATT and CDR2 SNEGSKA (reference sequence). The CDR3 runs to 14 residues. Trimming pared 5 bases from V and 3 bases from J, leaving 17 bases between. The CDR3 coding sequence is TGCAGTGCTGGGGGTAAGCCCAGCGGCTACGAGCAGTACTTC. It translates to CSAGGKPSGYEQYF.

There are a few counts of this clonotype. The V and J genes are TRBV6-5 and TRBJ2-7; 7 nucleotides agree with TRBD2. The ends lost 4 bases at V and 2 bases at J; junction bases unmatched: 8. The V gene's germline CDR1 is MNHEY and CDR2 SVGAGI. The CDR3 is 15 residues long. The CDR3 loop is CASSSPSGRTYEQYF. As DNA, the CDR3 is TGTGCCAGCAGTTCCCCTAGCGGTAGAACCTACGAGCAGTACTTC.

The rearrangement links TRBV4-1 to TRBJ1-4; D remains ambiguous. Germline loops: CDR1 MGHRA, CDR2 YSYEKL. V was cut by 4 bases and J by 7 bases, with 13 bases left in between. CDR3 length: 14 amino acids. CDR3 DNA: TGCGCCAGCAGCCGGGCCGAGAAATTTGAAAAACTGTTTTTT. Translating it yields CASSRAEKFEKLFF.

A single count supports this clonotype. The rearrangement joins TRBV6-1 to TRBJ2-7; a possible D gene is TRBD2 (7 bases). The germline gives CDR1 MNHNS, CDR2 SASEGT. Trimming pared 3 bases from V and 2 bases from J, leaving 14 bases between. This CDR3 region has 15 residues. The CDR3 loop reads CASSDKGGPAYEQYF. Written as DNA, the CDR3 is TGTGCCAGCAGTGATAAGGGGGGGCCTGCCTACGAGCAGTACTTC.